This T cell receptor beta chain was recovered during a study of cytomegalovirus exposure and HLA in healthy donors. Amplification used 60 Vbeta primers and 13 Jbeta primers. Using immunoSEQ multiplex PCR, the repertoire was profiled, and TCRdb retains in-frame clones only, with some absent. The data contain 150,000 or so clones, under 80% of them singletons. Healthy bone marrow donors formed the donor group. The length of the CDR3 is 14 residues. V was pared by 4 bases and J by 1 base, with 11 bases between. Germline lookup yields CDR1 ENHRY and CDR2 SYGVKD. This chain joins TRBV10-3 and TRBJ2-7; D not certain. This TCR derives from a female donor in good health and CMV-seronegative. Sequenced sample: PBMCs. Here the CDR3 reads CAISVATLSYEQYF. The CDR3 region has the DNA TGTGCCATCAGTGTGGCGACATTGTCCTACGAGCAGTACTTC.